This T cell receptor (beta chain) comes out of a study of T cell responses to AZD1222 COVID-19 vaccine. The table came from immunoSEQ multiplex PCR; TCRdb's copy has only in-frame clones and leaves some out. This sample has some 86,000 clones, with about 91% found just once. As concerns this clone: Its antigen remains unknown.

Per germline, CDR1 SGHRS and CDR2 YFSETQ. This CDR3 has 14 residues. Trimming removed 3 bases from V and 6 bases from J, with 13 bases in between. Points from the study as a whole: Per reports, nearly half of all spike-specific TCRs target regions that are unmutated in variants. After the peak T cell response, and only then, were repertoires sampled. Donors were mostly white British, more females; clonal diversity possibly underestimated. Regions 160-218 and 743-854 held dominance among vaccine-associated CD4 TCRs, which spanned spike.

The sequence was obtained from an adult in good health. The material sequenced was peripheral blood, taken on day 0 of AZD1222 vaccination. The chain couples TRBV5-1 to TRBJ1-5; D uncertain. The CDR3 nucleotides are TGCGCCAGCAGCTCGGCCTTGGAGAGTCAGCCCCAGCATTTT. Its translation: CASSSALESQPQHF.